Sequencing of this TCR beta chain was carried out in a study of T-cell memory formation after mild COVID-19. About the study: For the most part, TCR clusters were specific to one donor. Study-wide results and caveats: Memory from before infection featured some responding clones, which suggests cross-reactive memory joined. Mostly located in CM and EM were contracting CD4+ clones, with contracting CD8+ clones located in EMRA. CD4/CD8 balance characterized clones contracting day 15 to 85, and CD4+ skew characterized later expanders.

In TCRdb, the 5' RACE reads were re-called with MiXCR into one record per CDR3 protein. The sample holds roughly 600,000 distinct CDR3 sequences, approximately 18% seen once. CDR3 length: 18 residues. The J segment lost 6 bases and the V segment lost 1 base, leaving 17 bases of the junction unmatched. Per the germline V gene, CDR1 is LGHDT and CDR2 is YNNKEL (reference sequence). The sample holds a few counts of this clonotype. Its target is unknown. The clonotype originates from an adult woman who had mild COVID-19 (a few samples of this study predate the infection). Cell type and time point are not known. The sample was PBMCs or a T cell subset sorted from them (not recorded which). V and J are TRBV3-1 and TRBJ1-1; TRBD1 agrees at 7 bases. CDR3: CASSQAYLGGAGGSEAFF. The CDR3 DNA reads TGTGCCAGCAGCCAAGCCTATTTAGGGGGCGCGGGGGGATCTGAAGCTTTCTTT.